This TCR beta chain was sequenced for a study of blood T cell repertoires in COVID-19. Trimming left V 5 bases short and J 2 bases short, with 17 bases between. Germline loops: CDR1 SNHLY, CDR2 FYNNEI. This CDR3 region has 16 residues. Clones were read by immunoSEQ multiplex PCR, and TCRdb kept only the in-frame ones, dropping some. The sample carries more than 200,000 clones, 75% to 90% recorded once. Specimen: peripheral blood. The chain has TRBV2 and TRBJ2-3, with TRBD2 as a possible D gene (6 bases). This TCR derives from a man younger than 40 with active or convalescent COVID-19. DNA of the CDR3: TGTGCCAGCAGTACACCCCTAGCGTCTAACACAGATACGCAGTATTTT. Residues: CASSTPLASNTDTQYF.